The rows below give T cell receptor beta chains drawn from one sample of a study of tumor and adjacent non-tumor tissue in lung cancer. TCRdb processed the multiplex PCR reads anew with MiXCR; each CDR3 protein has one entry. The profile shows fewer than 90,000 distinct CDR3 sequences, under 80% of them singletons. Material: distant non-tumor lung tissue. The source is a woman aged 45-65 years with non-small cell lung cancer. Each CDR3 is given with its conserved first and last residue. Each record gives: J gene, clone size, V gene, D gene, CDR3 DNA, CDR3 protein. A D gene is named only where the DNA matches it firmly. Clone size is given for some rows only: seen once, a few or many times, or a class if the clone is expanded.

TRBJ2-2	-	TRBV30	-	TGTCCCTGGACTATAAGGGGGAACGGGGAACTGTTTTTT	CPWTIRGNGELFF
TRBJ2-5	few	TRBV7-9	-	TGTGCCAGCAGCCTCCCAAACCAAGAGACCCAGTACTTC	CASSLPNQETQYF
TRBJ2-1	-	TRBV12-3/TRBV12-4	-	TGTGCCAGCAGTTTAGGGGGCAGGCCATTTTTC	CASSLGGRPFF
TRBJ2-7	-	TRBV29-1	TRBD2	TGCATCGTTAGGGAGACTAGCTGGTACGAGCAGTACTTC	CIVRETSWYEQYF
TRBJ2-7	-	TRBV29-1	-	TGCAGCGTTCTCTCAGCGACTAGCTCCTACGAGCAGTACTTC	CSVLSATSSYEQYF
TRBJ2-1	many	TRBV20-1	-	TGCAGTGCTAGAGGACGGCGTCCTAGGGGTCCCCCCGGTTACAATGAGCAGTTCTTC	CSARGRRPRGPPGYNEQFF
TRBJ1-1	-	TRBV6-5	-	TGTGCGAGCAGTCTCCTGGGAGAGCAAACTGAAGCTTTCTTT	CASSLLGEQTEAFF
TRBJ2-2	-	TRBV4-1	TRBD2	TGCGCCAGCAGCCTAGCGGGAGTCACGGGGACCAGGGAGTTGTTTTTT	CASSLAGVTGTRELFF
TRBJ2-1	many	TRBV14	TRBD2	TGTGCCAGCAGCCATTTTAAGCGGGAGTTCTACAATGAGCAGTTCTTC	CASSHFKREFYNEQFF
TRBJ2-7	many	TRBV7-2	-	TGTGCCAGCAGCCTCGGGGCAGGGGCCTACGAGCAGTACTTC	CASSLGAGAYEQYF
TRBJ2-7	-	TRBV2	TRBD2	TGTGCCAGCGCGGGAGGGTCTCCGCTCGATCAGCACTTC	CASAGGSPLDQHF
TRBJ2-2	-	TRBV4-1	TRBD2	TGCACCAGCAGCCACGGACTAGCTGGAGGCAACACCGGGGAGCTGTTCTTT	CTSSHGLAGGNTGELFF
TRBJ2-3	-	TRBV19	-	TGTGCCAGTAGTATGGGGACTCACCGCACAGATACGCTGTATTTC	CASSMGTHRTDTLYF
TRBJ1-2	-	TRBV29-1	-	TGCAGCGTTCGTGGAGTCGGGGTTGACTATAGCTACACTTTC	CSVRGVGVDYSYTF
TRBJ2-7	-	TRBV11-2	TRBD2	TGTGCCAGCTGCTTAGGCAATAGCGGGGGCTACGAGCAGTACTTC	CASCLGNSGGYEQYF
TRBJ2-6	-	TRBV15	-	TGTGCCACCAGCAGAGCTCGTACGGGGACCAACGTCCTGACTTTC	CATSRARTGTNVLTF
TRBJ1-1	-	TRBV28	-	TGTGCCGGCACTCCCAGTAATACTGAAGTTTTCTTT	CAGTPSNTEVFF
TRBJ2-3	-	TRBV6-2/TRBV6-3	-	TGTGTCAGCAGCTATAGCGGTGTCACAAATACGCAGTATTTT	CVSSYSGVTNTQYF
TRBJ2-7	-	TRBV11-2	-	TGTGCCAGCAACCTGACAGACACGGCCTACGAGCAGTACTTC	CASNLTDTAYEQYF
TRBJ2-3	-	TRBV5-1	TRBD2	TGCGCCAGCAGCCCCGGACTAGCGGGAGTACCTTTGGAGCAGTATTTT	CASSPGLAGVPLEQYF
TRBJ1-1	-	TRBV12-3/TRBV12-4	-	TGTGCAAGCATTCCCTCGTCGGGGTCCACTGAAGCTTTCTTT	CASIPSSGSTEAFF
TRBJ1-2	-	TRBV28	TRBD1	TGTGCCAGCAGTCCTTACAGGGGGAGGGCTAACTATGGTTACACCTTC	CASSPYRGRANYGYTF
TRBJ2-1	many	TRBV20-1	TRBD2	TGCAGTGCTAGAAATTCCAAATACCCGGGACTAGCGGGGCCCAGCTCCTACAATGAGCAGTTCTTC	CSARNSKYPGLAGPSSYNEQFF
TRBJ2-2	many	TRBV10-2	TRBD2	TGCGCCAGCAGTTCTGGACTAGCGGATTACACCGGGGAGCTGTTTTTT	CASSSGLADYTGELFF
TRBJ2-1	-	TRBV6-5	TRBD2	TGTGCCGGCAGTTTTAAAGTCCTAGCGGGAGCTAGTGAGCAGTTCTTC	CAGSFKVLAGASEQFF
TRBJ2-1	-	TRBV4-1	-	TGCGCCAGCAGCCATGCGGTACGCGCTGAGCAATTCTTC	CASSHAVRAEQFF
TRBJ2-5	many	TRBV7-8	-	TGTGCCAGCAGCCCTCAAGAGACCCAGTACTTC	CASSPQETQYF
TRBJ2-7	-	TRBV11-1	-	TGTGCCAGCAGCTATTCTAGGGGGCTGCGGGAGGCCGAGCAGTACTTC	CASSYSRGLREAEQYF
TRBJ2-7	-	TRBV20-1	TRBD2	TGCAGTGCTAGTCGACCCATCCTCCGGGGGGATATATCCTACGAGCAGTACTTC	CSASRPILRGDISYEQYF
TRBJ1-1	-	TRBV20-1	-	TGCAGTGCTAGCCCGGGGCATAGGACGAACACTGAAGCTTTCTTT	CSASPGHRTNTEAFF
TRBJ2-7	-	TRBV6-5	TRBD1	TGTGCCAACAGATACAACAGGGGGTACGAGCAGTACTTC	CANRYNRGYEQYF
TRBJ2-3	-	TRBV6-1	-	TGTGCCAGCAGGACCGCTTACGGCACTAGCACAGGTACGCAGTATTTT	CASRTAYGTSTGTQYF
TRBJ2-7	-	TRBV11-2	TRBD1	TGTGCCAGCAGCTTAGTTAGGGACAGATACAAGCTGTACTTC	CASSLVRDRYKLYF
TRBJ2-7	-	TRBV6-5	-	TGTGCCAGCAGTTACTCTTGTGGGAACCACGAGCAGTACTTC	CASSYSCGNHEQYF
TRBJ2-1	-	TRBV29-1	TRBD2	TGCAGCGCCAAGAAGCGGGATGGAATTGAGCAGTTCTTC	CSAKKRDGIEQFF
TRBJ2-2	-	TRBV11-2	-	TGTGCCAGCAGCGAAGTCACCGTGGAGCTGTTCTTT	CASSEVTVELFF
TRBJ2-3	-	TRBV7-9	-	TGTGCCAGCGGTAAGGGGACCATTAGCACAGATACGCAGTATTTT	CASGKGTISTDTQYF
TRBJ2-5	-	TRBV29-1	-	TGCAGCGTTGATGGAGGCGGAGTGCCCCGAGAAGAGACCCAGTATTTC	CSVDGGGVPREETQYF
TRBJ1-1	medium-sized	TRBV24-1	-	TGTGCCACCAGTGATTCTAGCTACACTGAAGCTTTCTTT	CATSDSSYTEAFF
TRBJ2-1	-	TRBV11-2	-	TGTGCCAGCAGCTTAGAAGACCACAACGAGCAATTCTTC	CASSLEDHNEQFF
TRBJ2-7	-	TRBV29-1	TRBD2	TGCAGCGTTGGGGGGGGTACCTACGAGCAGTACTTC	CSVGGGTYEQYF
TRBJ1-4	once	TRBV4-1	-	TGCGCCAGCGGCCAAGATCAGGTGCTGAATGGAAAACTGTTTTTT	CASGQDQVLNGKLFF
TRBJ2-1	-	TRBV10-3	-	TGTGCCATCAGTGGACAGGTCCAAAACAATGATAAGTTCTTC	CAISGQVQNNDKFF
TRBJ2-7	many	TRBV30	-	TGTGCCTGGAGTGTACGGGGGGACAGACACTACGAGCAGTACTTC	CAWSVRGDRHYEQYF
TRBJ2-3	many	TRBV6-1	TRBD1	TGTGCCAGCAGTGAACTCGGCAGGGGGTACACAGATACGCAGTATTTT	CASSELGRGYTDTQYF
TRBJ2-1	-	TRBV4-1	TRBD2	TGCGCCAGCAGCCAAGACGGGACTAGAAGGTTTTTCAGATACAAAGAGCAGTTCTTC	CASSQDGTRRFFRYKEQFF
TRBJ2-1	-	TRBV4-1	TRBD1	TGCGCCAACAGCCAAGCGACCTCAGGGGGCGATGAGCAGCTCTTC	CANSQATSGGDEQLF
TRBJ1-4	-	TRBV10-3	-	TGTACCATCAATGAGACAAGGGACGAAAAACTGTTTTTT	CTINETRDEKLFF
TRBJ2-1	-	TRBV12-3/TRBV12-4	-	TGTGTCAGCGGTTTAATGGGCAATGAGCAGTTCTTC	CVSGLMGNEQFF
TRBJ1-1	-	TRBV11-2	-	TGTGCCAACAGCTTAGGGGGGCAAATTGAAGCTTTCTTT	CANSLGGQIEAFF
TRBJ2-3	-	TRBV5-1	-	TGCGCCAGCGCGGATACAGATACGCAGTATTTT	CASADTDTQYF
TRBJ2-1	-	TRBV11-2	-	TGTGTCAGCAGCTTAGAGCTGAACGGTGGGCAGTTCTTC	CVSSLELNGGQFF